The 17 T cell receptor beta chains presented below share a single source sample, sequenced in a study of post-analysis software for immune sequencing data. Study-wide results and caveats: There were several TRBV segments more frequent in patients than controls, and TRBV5-6, TRBV5-1 and TRBV20-1 were among them.

Researchers reported that TCR beta cDNA libraries carried unique molecular identifiers. One entry per CDR3 protein results from TCRdb running MiXCR on the PCR reads. The sample lists around 260,000 distinct CDR3 sequences, around 34% occurring once. These TCRs' antigens remain unknown. The sample was blood. The receptors shown here come from a girl aged 5 to 17 with multiple sclerosis.

This clonotype was recorded a few times. The chain is built from TRBV21-1 and TRBJ1-5; TRBD1, as called in the table, went unchecked against the DNA. TRBV21-1 counts as a pseudogene. This CDR3 region has 15 residues. The CDR3: CASSKPWTFDQPQHF. In nucleotides, the CDR3 is TGTGCCAGCAGCAAGCCGTGGACATTCGACCAGCCCCAGCATTTT.

There are a few counts of this clonotype. V usage is TRBV6-5 and J usage is TRBJ2-5; 10 nucleotides match TRBD2. This CDR3 has 15 residues. Per the germline V gene, CDR1 is MNHEY and CDR2 is SVGAGI. Trimming removed 2 bases from V and 5 bases from J; junction bases left unmatched: 5. This chain's CDR3 is CASSYEAGGPETQYF. For the CDR3, the DNA is TGTGCCAGCAGTTACGAAGCGGGAGGGCCGGAGACCCAGTACTTC.

The chain recombines TRBV2 with TRBJ2-5; perhaps TRBD2 as D (7 bases). Germline CDR1 reads SNHLY; CDR2 reads FYNNEI. The ends were cut back, 8 bases at V and 11 bases at J, with 24 bases in the middle. This CDR3 has 14 residues. The CDR3 DNA follows: TGTGCCAGCCTTGGGAGGGACACAACCTACGGGCAGTACTTC. Its translation: CASLGRDTTYGQYF.

This clonotype was found a few times. A much larger clone differs from this one at a single base, so this may be a read error. V is TRBV6-2 or TRBV6-3 and J is TRBJ2-5; 14 nucleotides align to TRBD2. This CDR3 region has 16 residues. Germline-derived CDR1 and CDR2 are MNHEY and SVGEGT. The CDR3 DNA reads TGTGCCAGCAGTTCTAGGACTAGCGGGAGGCAAGAGACCCAGTGCTTC. Its protein is CASSSRTSGRQETQCF.

In this sample, this clonotype turned up many times. The genes are TRBV7-9 and TRBJ2-7, with D perhaps matching TRBD1 or TRBD2 (5 bases each). Germline V gives CDR1 SEHNR, CDR2 FQNEAQ (reference sequence). This CDR3 has 17 amino acids. Trimming cost V 0 bases and J 7 bases, with 22 bases left between them. The CDR3 loop is CASSLAWDGKTSGEQYF. The CDR3 DNA reads TGTGCCAGCAGCTTAGCGTGGGACGGGAAAACTTCGGGAGAGCAGTACTTC.

Many counts were recorded for this clonotype. The chain links TRBV28 to TRBJ2-1; 11 bases match TRBD2. Germline V gives CDR1 MDHEN, CDR2 SYDVKM. With V trimmed by 7 bases and J by 0 bases, 14 bases remained unmatched. This CDR3 has 19 residues. CDR3 bases: TGTGCCAGCAATCCCCGGGCTAGCGGGGGGTCGAGCTCCTACAATGAGCAGTTCTTC. Protein: CASNPRASGGSSSYNEQFF. Based on the CDR3 plus reference TRBV28 and TRBJ2-1, the full variable domain is DVKVTQSSRYLVKRTGEKVFLECVQDMDHENMFWYRQDPGLGLRLIYFSYDVKMKEKGDIPEGYSVSREKKERFSLILESASTNQTSMYLCASNPRASGGSSSYNEQFFGPGTRLTVL.

As for this clonotype: A much larger clone is a single base away; this may be a read error. This rearrangement joins TRBV7-9 to TRBJ2-1; D is possibly TRBD1 or TRBD2 (5 bases each). The CDR3 totals 13 residues. Looked up from germline, CDR1 is SEHNR and CDR2 is FQNEAQ (reference sequence). As DNA, the CDR3 is TGTGCCGGCAGCGCCGGGACGCTTAATGAGCAGTTCTTC. Its protein product is CAGSAGTLNEQFF.

This clonotype was counted a few times. This chain links TRBV3-1 with TRBJ2-1; D perhaps matches TRBD2 (6 bases). Germline CDR1 is LGHDT and CDR2 is YNNKEL (reference sequence). V lost 6 bases and J 7 bases, leaving 16 bases between the germline ends. The CDR3 length is 14 residues. The chain's CDR3 is CASRYSGGANEQFF. The CDR3 nucleotides are TGTGCCAGCAGGTACAGTGGAGGGGCGAATGAGCAGTTCTTC.

The genes are TRBV14 and TRBJ2-3; D uncertain. V shed 1 base and J shed 4 bases, with 6 bases lying between them. The CDR3 consists of 13 residues. The germline gives CDR1 SGHDN, CDR2 FVKESK. This chain's CDR3 is CASSQVLPDTQYF. In DNA, the CDR3 is TGTGCCAGCAGCCAAGTTTTACCAGATACGCAGTATTTT. Complete variable domain (other parts from reference TRBV14 and TRBJ2-3): EAGVTQFPSHSVIEKGQTVTLRCDPISGHDNLYWYRRVMGKEIKFLLHFVKESKQDESGMPNNRFLAERTGGTYSTLKVQPAELEDSGVYFCASSQVLPDTQYFGPGTRLTVL.

The rearrangement uses TRBV20-1 and TRBJ1-2; TRBD1 is a possible D gene (5 bases). The V gene lost 3 bases and the J gene lost 1 base, with 12 bases spanning the gap. Germline assignment: CDR1 DFQATT and CDR2 SNEGSKA (reference sequence). This CDR3 spans 14 amino acids. CDR3 DNA: TGCAGTGCTAGTGTCGGGACTAGTAACTATGGCTACACCTTC. It codes for CSASVGTSNYGYTF.

This clonotype was counted only a few times. The rearrangement uses TRBV5-1 and TRBJ2-3; TRBD2 matches 9 bases. In germline, CDR1 is SGHRS, CDR2 YFSETQ. CDR3 length: 16 amino acids. Germline trimming cut 4 bases from V and 5 bases from J; bases unmatched to any gene: 11. The CDR3 DNA is TGCGCCAGCAGCCCGGCATCCCTAGCGGGAATAGATACGCAGTATTTT. Amino acid sequence: CASSPASLAGIDTQYF.

This clonotype was seen a few times. One base away lies a much larger clone, so this may be a sequencing read error. The CDR3: CANSTLQGVYTF. CDR3 DNA: TGTGCCAACAGCACACTGCAGGGGGTCTACACCTTC. J is TRBJ1-2 and V is TRBV9; 7 bases line up with TRBD1. The CDR3 spans 12 residues. Germline CDR1 is SGDLS and CDR2 is YYNGEE.

This clonotype was seen more than once but under ten times. The V and J genes are TRBV20-1 and TRBJ2-1; 9 bases are shared with TRBD2. CDR1 is DFQATT and CDR2 is SNEGSKA in the germline V gene (reference sequence). This CDR3 is 15 amino acids long. V lost 2 bases and J lost 9; bases outside the gene matches: 11. Here the CDR3 reads CSARFPGLASGEQFF. The CDR3 bases are TGCAGTGCTAGATTCCCGGGACTAGCCTCGGGTGAGCAGTTCTTC.

This clonotype was seen more than once but under ten times. The germline gene is not matched at one end of the junction; a read error may be the cause. This chain links TRBV12-3 or TRBV12-4 with TRBJ1-6, with TRBD1 identical over 7 bases. The CDR3 is 16 residues long. CDR3 bases: TGTGCCAGCAGTTTAGAGCAGACAGGGCCTGAAAGACCCCCCCACTTT. This translates into CASSLEQTGPERPPHF.

Only a few counts were recorded for this clonotype. The CDR3 sequence is CSALWTSGQETQYF. In nucleotides, the CDR3 is TGCAGTGCTCTTTGGACTAGCGGCCAAGAGACCCAGTACTTC. The chain uses TRBV20-1 and TRBJ2-5, with 10 bases lining up with TRBD2. The CDR3 is made up of 14 amino acids. The ends lost 5 bases at V and 1 base at J; junction bases unmatched: 4. Germline V CDR1 and CDR2: DFQATT, SNEGSKA (reference sequence).

As regards this clonotype: Given a much more abundant clone one base away, this may be a read error. The J gene is TRBJ2-1, the V gene TRBV6-6; 7 bases are shared with TRBD2. The CDR3 sequence is 13 residues long. V lost 0 bases, J lost 13 bases, and 6 bases stayed unmatched. Germline CDR1 MNHNY, CDR2 SVGAGI (reference sequence). The CDR3 DNA follows: TGTGCCAGCAGTTACTCGATGCGGGAGACCCAGTTCTTC. Its translation: CASSYSMRETQFF.

This clonotype was observed at least ten times. V usage is TRBV2 and J usage is TRBJ2-1; no firm D call. Trimming shortened V by 5 bases and J by 3 bases, and 8 bases separated the two germline ends. Germline V gives CDR1 SNHLY, CDR2 FYNNEI. The CDR3 loop spans 13 amino acids. CDR3 bases: TGTGCCAGCAGTAAAGGGAACTACAATGAGCAGTTCTTC. Translation gives CASSKGNYNEQFF.